This T cell receptor (beta chain) was documented in a study of T cell clonality in common variable immunodeficiency. Caucasian heritage predominated among both patients and controls. The method was immunoSEQ multiplex PCR; TCRdb's version includes in-frame clones alone and lacks a portion of them. The sample gives approximately 81,000 clones, none seen only once, and the top ten clones hold about 0.8%. Study-wide findings and caveats: CVID subjects shared fewer TCRbeta clones than healthy controls did. Patient heterogeneity in the CVID cohort limited correlations between repertoire features and clinical complications.

This clone was recorded many times. Antigen unknown. Sequencing was carried out using peripheral blood mononuclear cells. This sequence was found in a person aged 18 to 70 in good health.

CDR3 protein: CASSPEGEAFF. The covered CDR3 bases are TGTGCCAGCTCACCGGAGGGTGAA. V and J are TRBV18 and TRBJ1-1; D is unresolved. The CDR3 goes on 3 residues after the read ends, and that part is filled in from the germline J gene. Trimming shortened V by 3 bases and J by 7 bases, and 6 bases separated the two germline ends. Germline loops: CDR1 KGHSH, CDR2 LQKENI. The CDR3 has 11 amino acids.